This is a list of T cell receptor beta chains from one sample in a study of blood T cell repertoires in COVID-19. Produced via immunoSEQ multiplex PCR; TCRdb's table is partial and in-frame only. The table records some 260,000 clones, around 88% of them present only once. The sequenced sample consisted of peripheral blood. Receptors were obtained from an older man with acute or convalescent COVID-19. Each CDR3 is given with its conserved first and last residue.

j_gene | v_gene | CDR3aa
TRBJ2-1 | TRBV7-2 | CASSLDRGSNEQFF
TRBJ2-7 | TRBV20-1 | CSASRGSGSDEQYF
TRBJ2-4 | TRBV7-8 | CASSPGLRTGKNIQYF
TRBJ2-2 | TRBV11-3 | CASRRQGNTGELFF
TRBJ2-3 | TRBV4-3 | CASSQGRILAGGQLTDTQYF
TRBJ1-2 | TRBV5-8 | CASSLGQGPYGYTF
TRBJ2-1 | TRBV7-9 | CASSLVAPGEQFF
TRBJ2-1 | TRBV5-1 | CASSLGLQYNEQFF
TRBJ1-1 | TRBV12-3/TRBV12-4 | CASSSNRNTEAFF
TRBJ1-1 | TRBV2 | CASRGREDTEAFF
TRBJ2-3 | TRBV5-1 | CASSLQDYTDTQYF
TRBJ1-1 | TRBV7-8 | CASSPYSGTENTEAFF
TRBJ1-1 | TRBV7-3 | CASSLPVDGPGTEAFF
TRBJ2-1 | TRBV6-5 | CASTGAYMGEQFF
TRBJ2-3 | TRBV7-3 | CASTSTHKGSTDTQYF
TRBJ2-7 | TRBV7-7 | CASSPRLLAGGAGPVEQYF
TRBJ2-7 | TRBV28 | CATADSGIRYEQYF
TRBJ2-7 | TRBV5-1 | CASSFDRGTYEQYF
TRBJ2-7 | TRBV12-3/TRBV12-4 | CASRPNPDKTEYF
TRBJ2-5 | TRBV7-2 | CASSLRRGGETQYF
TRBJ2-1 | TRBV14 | CASSQWMGAEQFF
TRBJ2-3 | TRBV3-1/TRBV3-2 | CASTAGGATFDTQYF
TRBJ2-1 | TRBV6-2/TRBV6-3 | CASSYSSGTSGRNNEQFF
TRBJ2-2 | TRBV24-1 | CATSDFRPGGTGELFF
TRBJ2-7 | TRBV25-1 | CASSDIKGRGVLEQYF
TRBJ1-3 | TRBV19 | CASSIPPGQGVDTIYF
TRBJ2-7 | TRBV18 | CASSLSPSREQYF
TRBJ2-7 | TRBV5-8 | CASSILAGGSEQYF
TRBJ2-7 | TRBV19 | CASSIPGQPSIHF
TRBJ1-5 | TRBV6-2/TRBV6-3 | CASTPDRTVFNQPQHF
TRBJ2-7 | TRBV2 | CARTRSGNNEQYF
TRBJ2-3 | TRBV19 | CASSIYETGGADTQYF
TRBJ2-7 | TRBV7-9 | CASSSRQGRDEQYF
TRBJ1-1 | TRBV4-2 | CASSQDMTGGMNTEAFF
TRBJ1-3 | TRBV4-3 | CASSQRRQPGNTIYF
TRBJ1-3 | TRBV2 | CASNGQGYSGNTIYF
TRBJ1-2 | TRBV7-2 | CASSLARDYGYTF
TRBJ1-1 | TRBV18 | CASSPSPGQGDWTEAFF
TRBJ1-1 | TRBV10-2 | CASTPQGSTEAFF
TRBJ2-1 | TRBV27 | CASGSGSGDKGNEQFF
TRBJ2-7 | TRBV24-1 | CATSDGGKQYF
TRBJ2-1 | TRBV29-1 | CSVGRTGAYNEQFF
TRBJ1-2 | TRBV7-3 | CASSLTLGTDPNYGYTF
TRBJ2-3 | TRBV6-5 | CASRRTDTDTQYF
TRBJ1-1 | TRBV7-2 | CASSFPLGGQNTEAFF
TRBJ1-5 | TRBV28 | CASSFKEAGQPQHF
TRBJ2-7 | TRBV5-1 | CASSPERQVSYEQYF
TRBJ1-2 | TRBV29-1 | CSVEVPGTRYGYTF
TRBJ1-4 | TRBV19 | CASSMIATNEKLFF
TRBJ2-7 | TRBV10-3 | CAISDRGGQGSWKGEQYF